The 22 T cell receptor beta chains reported below all come from one sample, sequenced in a study of PD-1 blockade in classical Hodgkin lymphoma. The assay was immunoSEQ multiplex PCR, and TCRdb's table has in-frame clones only and misses some. The sample contains roughly 32,000 clones, about 90% of which appear only once. Time point in this sample: cycle 4 day 1 (C4D1), after 6 weeks of nivolumab. Every single patient, without exception, relapsed after autologous stem cell transplantation, and brentuximab vedotin exposure varied. Isolation of CD4+ T cells from thawed PBMCs was performed by magnetic negative selection. Sequenced material: CD4+ T cells from blood, taken before the fourth cycle of nivolumab. Receptors were obtained from a human donor with classical Hodgkin lymphoma.

This clone was observed once. This sequence joins TRBV7-9 and TRBJ1-1; D gene unclear. Deletions cut 5 bases from V and 6 bases from J, with 19 bases between. There are 15 residues in the CDR3. Germline CDR1 SEHNR, CDR2 FQNEAQ (reference sequence). CDR3 sequence: CASSRLDAMRPEAFF. As DNA, the CDR3 is TGTGCCAGCAGCCGTTTGGACGCAATGAGACCTGAAGCTTTCTTT.

This chain links TRBV5-4 with TRBJ1-4; D is undetermined. The germline V gene encodes CDR1 SGHNT and CDR2 YYREEE (reference sequence). The V and J ends lost 2 bases and 4 bases respectively, with 9 bases between them. This CDR3 spans 14 amino acids. CDR3 loop: CASSFHGINEKLFF. CDR3 in DNA: TGTGCCAGCAGCTTCCACGGAATTAATGAAAAACTGTTTTTT.

The chain has TRBV4-2 and TRBJ2-7; TRBD1 matches 10 bases. The germline V gene encodes CDR1 LGHNA and CDR2 YNFKEQ. J gave up 2 bases and V 4 bases, and 5 bases lay outside the gene matches. This CDR3 is built from 15 residues. CDR3 protein: CASSPTGGAAYEQYF. The DNA of the CDR3 is TGTGCCAGCAGCCCGACAGGGGGCGCGGCCTACGAGCAGTACTTC.

The gene calls are TRBV27 and TRBJ2-7; D possibly corresponds to TRBD1 (5 bases). The germline CDR1 and CDR2 sequences are MNHEY and SMNVEV (reference sequence). This CDR3 spans 17 amino acids. With 5 bases removed from V and 1 base from J, the gap between germline ends came to 21 bases. CDR3 coding DNA: TGTGCCAGCAGTCTCTACCCGACACAGGTACAATCCTACGAGCAGTACTTC. Its translation is CASSLYPTQVQSYEQYF.

The V call is TRBV29-1, the J call TRBJ1-4; 7 nucleotides agree with TRBD1. The V segment lost 6 bases and the J segment 7 bases; nucleotides outside the gene matches: 8. Per germline, CDR1 SQVTM and CDR2 ANQGSEA. This CDR3 has 13 amino acids. The CDR3: CSVSPGGGEKLFF. The CDR3 DNA reads TGCAGCGTGTCCCCAGGGGGAGGTGAAAAACTGTTTTTT.

This clone was observed once. The chain uses TRBV6-6 and TRBJ2-2; 12 nucleotides align to TRBD2. The CDR3 contains 14 residues. The V segment lost 7 bases and the J segment 5 bases; nucleotides outside the gene matches: 2. The V gene's germline CDR1 is MNHNY and CDR2 SVGAGI (reference sequence). The CDR3 reads CASIGLAGTGELFF. DNA of the CDR3: TGTGCCAGCATCGGACTAGCGGGAACCGGGGAGCTGTTTTTT.

The rearrangement links TRBV4-1 to TRBJ2-3, with 8 bases lining up with TRBD2. The V gene end was trimmed by 8 bases and the J gene end by 1 base; junction bases not matched to a gene: 11. Germline-derived CDR1 and CDR2 are MGHRA and YSYEKL. This CDR3 is 16 amino acids long. The CDR3 spells CASRKTIAGRTDTQYF. In DNA, the CDR3 is TGCGCCAGCCGCAAGACGATAGCGGGGCGCACAGATACGCAGTATTTT.

The rearrangement uses TRBV9 and TRBJ2-1; D is perhaps TRBD1 or TRBD2 (5 bases each). The germline V gene encodes CDR1 SGDLS and CDR2 YYNGEE. The ends were cut back, 4 bases at V and 3 bases at J, with 20 bases in the middle. The CDR3 has 17 residues. In DNA, the CDR3 is TGTGCCAGCAGCACTCCGGGACCCACGACGGGCTACAATGAGCAGTTCTTC. It translates to CASSTPGPTTGYNEQFF.

This sequence joins TRBV7-8 and TRBJ2-2; D is perhaps TRBD1 or TRBD2 (6 bases each). This CDR3 is built from 19 residues. Trimming stripped 0 bases from V and 1 base from J, with 18 bases between. Germline CDR1 reads SGHVS; CDR2 reads FQNEAQ. CDR3 in DNA: TGTGCCAGCAGCTTAGCGCGGCTCGTGGGGGGCAGGAACACCGGGGAGCTGTTTTTT. Its protein is CASSLARLVGGRNTGELFF.

The rearrangement links TRBV11-2 to TRBJ1-2; the match to TRBD1 covers 8 bases. Looked up from germline, CDR1 is SGHAT and CDR2 is FQNNGV. The CDR3 contains 16 residues. Trimming at V came to 5 bases and at J to 2 bases, leaving 10 bases not matched to a gene. The CDR3 spells CASSRGGAGGNYGYTF. CDR3 bases: TGTGCCAGCAGCCGGGGCGGGGCAGGGGGCAACTATGGCTACACCTTC.

The rearrangement uses TRBV28 and TRBJ2-5; 7 nucleotides align to TRBD1. In germline, CDR1 is MDHEN, CDR2 SYDVKM. With V trimmed by 6 bases and J by 3 bases, 4 bases remained unmatched. The CDR3 is 13 residues long. The CDR3 nucleotides are TGTGCCAGCAGCAACGACAGGGAAGAGACCCAGTACTTC. This sequence encodes CASSNDREETQYF.

V usage is TRBV19 and J usage is TRBJ2-1; the match to TRBD2 covers 7 bases. The CDR3 extends over 13 amino acids. The germline V gene encodes CDR1 LNHDA and CDR2 SQIVND (reference sequence). V lost 2 bases and J lost 5; bases outside the gene matches: 0. CDR3 residues: CASSILADNEQFF. The CDR3 DNA reads as TGTGCCAGTAGTATACTAGCGGACAATGAGCAGTTCTTC.

CDR3 coding DNA: TGTGCCAGCAGTTACTACAGAGACCAAGAGACCCAGTACTTC. It translates to CASSYYRDQETQYF. This chain joins TRBV6-5 and TRBJ2-5, with no clear D. The CDR3 sequence is 14 residues long. V was pared by 1 base and J by 0 bases, with 6 bases between. From germline, CDR1 is MNHEY and CDR2 SVGAGI.

The rearrangement joins TRBV30 to TRBJ1-2; D is perhaps TRBD1 (6 bases). The CDR3 spans 13 residues. Germline V gives CDR1 GTSNPN, CDR2 SVGIG (reference sequence). The germline V and J ends were trimmed by 4 bases and 4 bases, with 13 bases remaining between them. The CDR3 DNA follows: TGTGCCTGGATTATGGGGGGCGGCTATGGCTACACCTTC. Translated: CAWIMGGGYGYTF.

This clone was observed a single time. This chain uses TRBV29-1 with TRBJ1-1; maybe TRBD1 (5 bases). Germline V gene sequence: CDR1 SQVTM, CDR2 ANQGSEA. V lost 1 base and J 5 bases, leaving 11 bases between the germline ends. The CDR3 is made up of 13 amino acids. CDR3 residues: CSVEVVRGTEAFF. For the CDR3, the DNA is TGCAGCGTTGAAGTGGTTCGGGGGACTGAAGCTTTCTTT.

The J gene is TRBJ2-4, the V gene TRBV4-1, with 7 nucleotides matching TRBD1. J gave up 15 bases and V 2 bases, and 10 bases lay outside the gene matches. Germline V gene data show CDR1 as MGHRA and CDR2 as YSYEKL. The CDR3 length is 13 residues. The CDR3 region is CASSQTDREKRYF. The CDR3 DNA is TGCGCCAGCAGCCAAACCGACAGGGAAAAGCGGTACTTC.

This chain connects TRBV6-4 to TRBJ2-6; no clear D. The ends were cut back, 4 bases at V and 0 bases at J, with 4 bases in the middle. Germline V gene data show CDR1 as MRHNA and CDR2 as SNTAGT. This CDR3 contains 14 residues. The CDR3 reads CASSASSGANVLTF. DNA for the CDR3: TGTGCCAGCAGTGCGAGCTCTGGGGCCAACGTCCTGACTTTC.

V and J are TRBV18 and TRBJ1-5; 9 bases map to TRBD1. The CDR3 has 16 amino acids. With 3 bases clipped from V and 2 bases from J, the junction kept 5 bases outside the gene matches. Looked up from germline, CDR1 is KGHSH and CDR2 is LQKENI. CDR3: CASSPRDRVGNQPQHF. Written as DNA, the CDR3 is TGTGCCAGCTCACCCAGGGACAGGGTTGGCAATCAGCCCCAGCATTTT.

The gene calls are TRBV11-1 and TRBJ2-5; D remains unclear. In germline, CDR1 is SGHAT, CDR2 FQDESV (reference sequence). V lost 1 base to trimming and J lost 7 bases, with 10 bases between them. The CDR3 runs to 13 residues. The CDR3 spells CASSLGLRRTQYF. In DNA form, the CDR3 reads TGTGCCAGCAGCTTAGGGCTGCGAAGGACCCAGTACTTC.

The chain couples TRBV14 to TRBJ2-5, with D unresolved. This CDR3 contains 13 residues. Trimming cost V 2 bases and J 7 bases, with 11 bases left between them. The germline V gene has CDR1 SGHDN and CDR2 FVKESK. The CDR3 nucleotides read TGTGCCAGCAGCCAAATACCCTCTGGGACCCAGTACTTC. Protein: CASSQIPSGTQYF.

V and J are TRBV27 and TRBJ2-1; TRBD1 matches 9 bases. With 5 bases clipped from V and 1 base from J, the junction kept 15 bases outside the gene matches. The CDR3 covers 19 residues. Germline V gene sequence: CDR1 MNHEY, CDR2 SMNVEV (reference sequence). The CDR3 region is CASSVTGTGILFSYNEQFF. The CDR3 region has the DNA TGTGCCAGCAGTGTTACCGGGACAGGGATCCTATTTTCCTACAATGAGCAGTTCTTC.

This clone was seen only a few times. The genes are TRBV28 and TRBJ1-2; D gene uncertain. The germline V and J ends were trimmed by 6 bases and 4 bases, with 18 bases remaining between them. CDR1 is MDHEN and CDR2 is SYDVKM in the germline V gene. The CDR3 sequence is 15 residues long. The CDR3 sequence: CASRHLDGVGYGYTF. CDR3 coding DNA: TGTGCCAGCAGACACCTGGACGGCGTCGGCTATGGCTACACCTTC.